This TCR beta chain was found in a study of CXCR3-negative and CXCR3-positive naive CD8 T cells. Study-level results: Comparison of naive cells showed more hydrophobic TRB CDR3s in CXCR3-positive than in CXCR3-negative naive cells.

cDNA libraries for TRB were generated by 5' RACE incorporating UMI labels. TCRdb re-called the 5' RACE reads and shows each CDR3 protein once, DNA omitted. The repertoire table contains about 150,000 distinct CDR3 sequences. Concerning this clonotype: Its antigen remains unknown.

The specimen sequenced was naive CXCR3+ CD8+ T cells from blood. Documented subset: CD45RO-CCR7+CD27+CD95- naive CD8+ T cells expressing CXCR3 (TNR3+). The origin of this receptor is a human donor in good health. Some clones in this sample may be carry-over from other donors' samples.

The CDR3 spells CSAVGTGVGYEQYF. This chain connects TRBV29-1 to TRBJ2-7; TCRdb selects TRBD1, and the lack of DNA leaves this call unchecked. Germline V lookup: CDR1 SQVTM, CDR2 ANQGSEA. The CDR3 runs 14 residues.